The T cell receptor beta chain described here comes from a study of cytomegalovirus exposure and HLA in healthy donors. Study-level results: What was likely a sequencing artifact was a cluster of highly shared sequence variants. The study listed 164 cytomegalovirus-associated TCR beta chains. Several of the most significant clusters appeared linked to common viral pathogens, based on a later analysis.

The PCR was carried out with 60 Vbeta primers and 13 Jbeta primers. Some clones are missing from TCRdb's copy, which holds only in-frame ones; the method was immunoSEQ multiplex PCR. The sample comprises approximately 150,000 clones, approximately 83% of which are singletons, and 2.5% to 3.5% rests with the top ten. Concerning this clone: What it binds is unknown.

CDR1 SNHLY and CDR2 FYNNEI come from the germline V gene. The CDR3 runs 14 residues. The ends were cut back, 3 bases at V and 4 bases at J, with 9 bases in the middle. The chain joins TRBV2 to TRBJ2-2, with D possibly matching TRBD2 (5 bases). What was sequenced was PBMCs. This TCR was sampled from a male donor in good health and CMV-seronegative. Written as DNA, the CDR3 is TGTGCCAGCAGTGAGAGGGTTAGCACCGGGGAGCTGTTTTTT. Translation gives CASSERVSTGELFF.